The 9 T cell receptor beta chains reported below all come from one sample, sequenced in a study of T cells in Graves' hyperthyroidism and ophthalmopathy. Amplification yielded TCR beta CDR3 regions, with RNA transcripts as the source. RT-PCR in the first round (using the HTBI primer set) targeted the TCR CDR3. In TCRdb, the multiplex PCR reads were re-called with MiXCR into one record per CDR3 protein. Among around 660,000 distinct CDR3 sequences listed, roughly 45% were seen once. The sequencing sample was made of peripheral blood or thyroid tissue (not recorded which). The receptor set was obtained from an adult man with Graves' disease, either hyperthyroidism or ophthalmopathy (not recorded which).

The V gene is TRBV20-1, the J gene TRBJ1-4, with TRBD1 identical over 9 bases. The CDR3 length is 14 residues. Per the germline V gene, CDR1 is DFQATT and CDR2 is SNEGSKA (reference sequence). J lost 10 bases, V lost 1 base, and 7 bases had no gene match. This chain's CDR3 is CSARGDRAVGKLFF. The CDR3 DNA is TGCAGTGCTAGAGGGGACAGGGCGGTAGGAAAACTGTTTTTT.

As to this clonotype: A much larger clone sits a single nucleotide away, making a read error possible. The V and J genes are TRBV7-8 and TRBJ2-7; D gene ambiguous. Germline assignment: CDR1 SGHVS and CDR2 FQNEAQ. This CDR3 spans 13 amino acids. V lost 3 bases and J 6 bases, leaving 12 bases between the germline ends. The CDR3 spells CASSFEWVAEQYF. In DNA form, the CDR3 reads TGTGCCAGCAGCTTTGAATGGGTTGCCGAGCAGTACTTC.

This clonotype was picked up many times. The chain uses TRBV10-3 and TRBJ1-4; D ambiguous. Germline CDR1 and CDR2: ENHRY and SYGVKD. V lost 4 bases, J lost 2 bases, and 5 bases lay in between. The CDR3 has 13 residues. CDR3 residues: CAISGTTNEKLFF. Written as DNA, the CDR3 is TGTGCCATCAGTGGGACCACTAATGAAAAACTGTTTTTT.

This clonotype was seen ten or more times. J is TRBJ1-2 and V is TRBV25-1; D gene uncertain. CDR1 and CDR2 (germline): MGHDK, SYGVNS. Trimming left V 3 bases short and J 6 bases short, with 8 bases between. The CDR3 is made up of 12 amino acids. The CDR3 sequence is CASSDGEDGYTF. CDR3 nucleotide sequence: TGTGCCAGCAGTGACGGGGAGGATGGCTACACCTTC.

This clonotype was seen ten or more times. The chain carries TRBV7-8 and TRBJ1-3, with D possibly TRBD1 on 5 matching bases. Per the germline V gene, CDR1 is SGHVS and CDR2 is FQNEAQ. This CDR3 contains 15 residues. V gave up 3 bases and J gave up 0 bases, with 9 bases separating them. The CDR3 DNA sequence: TGTGCCAGCAGCTTCGGGACCAACTCTGGAAACACCATATATTTT. Amino acid sequence: CASSFGTNSGNTIYF.

This clonotype has more than one count but fewer than ten. This rearrangement joins TRBV6-5 to TRBJ2-7; D unclear. The CDR3 covers 16 residues. Germline CDR1 is MNHEY and CDR2 is SVGAGI. Deletions cut 2 bases from V and 1 base from J, with 15 bases between. The CDR3 here is CASSYVRASRSYEQYF. For the CDR3, the DNA is TGTGCCAGCAGTTACGTTCGCGCCTCTCGTTCCTACGAGCAGTACTTC.

The chain couples TRBV5-1 to TRBJ2-7; 11 bases are a match to TRBD1. With 6 bases clipped from V and 2 bases from J, the junction kept 4 bases outside the gene matches. The CDR3 is 14 residues long. CDR1 SGHRS and CDR2 YFSETQ come from the germline V gene. The chain's CDR3 is CASKTGQGAYEQYF. CDR3 sequence (DNA): TGCGCCAGCAAAACGGGACAGGGGGCCTACGAGCAGTACTTC.

This clonotype occurred many times. The chain is built from TRBV2 and TRBJ1-1; no clear D. V lost 7 bases to trimming and J lost 1 base, with 10 bases between them. The CDR3 extends over 13 amino acids. CDR1 and CDR2 (germline): SNHLY, FYNNEI. The CDR3 protein is CASTFSANTEAFF. CDR3 sequence (DNA): TGTGCCAGCACCTTTTCGGCGAACACTGAAGCTTTCTTT.

This chain connects TRBV2 to TRBJ1-5; 7 nucleotides agree with TRBD1. Germline CDR1 is SNHLY and CDR2 is FYNNEI. J was trimmed by 8 bases and V by 4 bases; bases with no gene match: 11. The CDR3 extends over 15 amino acids. CDR3 DNA: TGTGCCAGCAGTGTCCCAGGGGGGGGCTCGAAGCCCCAGCATTTT. It encodes CASSVPGGGSKPQHF.